This passage covers 18 T cell receptor beta chains from one sample sequenced in a study of shared clonotypes between healthy human individuals. Cells designated naive CD8 were CD45RO-negative and were positively selected for CCR7, with terminally differentiated effector memory CD45RA+ cells excluded. Assay used: immunoSEQ multiplex PCR; TCRdb lists only in-frame clones, some missing. The sample holds over 2,000,000 clones, approximately 92% seen once. The sequenced material came from naive CD8+ T cells from PBMCs. The receptors come from a man younger than 35 in good health. Some clones in this sample may be carry-over from other donors' samples.

The V call is TRBV7-8, the J call TRBJ1-2; no clear D. Germline loops: CDR1 SGHVS, CDR2 FQNEAQ. Trimming removed 2 bases from V and 4 bases from J, with 14 bases in between. The length of the CDR3 is 15 residues. CDR3 sequence reads: CASSLISGSSYGYTF. DNA of the CDR3: TGTGCCAGCAGCTTAATAAGCGGCAGCAGCTATGGCTACACCTTC.

The chain is built from TRBV28 and TRBJ1-2; 7 nucleotides line up with TRBD1. The junction had 9 bases not matched to a gene; V was cut back by 5 bases and J by 3 bases. Germline V gene sequence: CDR1 MDHEN, CDR2 SYDVKM. CDR3 length: 15 amino acids. The CDR3 nucleotides read TGTGCCAGCAGTCTGGGGACAGAAGATTACTATGGCTACACCTTC. Translating gives CASSLGTEDYYGYTF.

As concerns this clone: The sample has other DNA sequences that encode this CDR3 too. The genes are TRBV4-1 and TRBJ1-1, with unresolved D. V was trimmed by 0 bases and J by 2 bases, leaving 10 bases between them. This CDR3 region has 15 residues. CDR1 is MGHRA, CDR2 YSYEKL, per germline. As DNA, the CDR3 is TGCGCCAGCAGCCAAGATGGGCTTTCCAACACTGAAGCTTTCTTT. Its protein is CASSQDGLSNTEAFF.

V gene TRBV9 combines with J gene TRBJ2-1; maybe TRBD1 (5 bases). Germline V gene data show CDR1 as SGDLS and CDR2 as YYNGEE. This CDR3 is 17 amino acids long. The V gene lost 0 bases and the J gene lost 7 bases, with 20 bases spanning the gap. CDR3 in amino acids: CASSVEGRQRLVNEQFF. As DNA, the CDR3 is TGTGCCAGCAGCGTAGAGGGGCGACAGCGTCTGGTGAATGAGCAGTTCTTC. The full variable domain, with the rest looked up from reference TRBV9 and TRBJ2-1, is DSGVTQTPKHLITATGQRVTLRCSPRSGDLSVYWYQQSLDQGLQFLIQYYNGEERAKGNILERFSAQQFPDLHSELNLSSLELGDSALYFCASSVEGRQRLVNEQFFGPGTRLTVL.

The rearrangement uses TRBV4-1 and TRBJ1-1; no reliable D call. This CDR3 has 14 residues. From germline, CDR1 is MGHRA and CDR2 YSYEKL. Trimming left V 4 bases short and J 4 bases short, with 13 bases between. The CDR3 protein is CASSPPRKGTEAFF. CDR3 in DNA: TGCGCCAGCAGCCCCCCTCGAAAGGGCACTGAAGCTTTCTTT.

V and J are TRBV6-1 and TRBJ2-2, with no clear D. The CDR3 length is 12 residues. Germline V lookup: CDR1 MNHNS, CDR2 SASEGT. Deletions cut 9 bases from V and 5 bases from J, with 10 bases between. CDR3 sequence reads: CASSYGTGELFF. DNA of the CDR3: TGTGCCAGTAGCTACGGTACCGGGGAGCTGTTTTTT.

This clone has only one observation. The chain has TRBV30 and TRBJ1-1; possibly TRBD1 for D (6 bases). CDR1 is GTSNPN and CDR2 is SVGIG in the germline V gene (reference sequence). This CDR3 has 15 residues. The V end was cut by 1 base, the J end by 1 base, with 13 bases between. The CDR3 sequence is CAWSDQDSGNTEAFF. In DNA form, the CDR3 reads TGTGCCTGGAGTGACCAGGACAGCGGGAACACTGAAGCTTTCTTT.

This chain links TRBV7-7 with TRBJ2-1; no firm D call. Trimming pared 5 bases from V and 10 bases from J, leaving 21 bases between. Germline V gene sequence: CDR1 SSHAT, CDR2 FNYEAQ (reference sequence). The CDR3 totals 15 residues. CDR3 DNA sequence: TGTGCCAGCAGCCCGCTCGTGGCGGCACATAAGGAGCAGTTCTTC. Encoded protein: CASSPLVAAHKEQFF.

The chain recombines TRBV5-4 with TRBJ2-3; perhaps D is TRBD1 or TRBD2 (5 bases each). Germline CDR1 reads SGHNT; CDR2 reads YYREEE (reference sequence). There are 15 residues in the CDR3. V dropped 5 bases and J dropped 2 bases, with 15 bases sitting between them. CDR3 residues: CASSSPGTPTDTQYF. CDR3 in DNA: TGTGCCAGCAGTTCGCCCGGGACCCCCACAGATACGCAGTATTTT.

The genes are TRBV4-2 and TRBJ1-4; the D is unclear. Trimming stripped 1 base from V and 4 bases from J, with 13 bases between. The CDR3 has 16 residues. Germline V gene lookup returns CDR1 LGHNA and CDR2 YNFKEQ. The CDR3 DNA sequence: TGTGCCAGCAGCCAAGGATTCGACCGACATAATGAAAAACTGTTTTTT. Its protein is CASSQGFDRHNEKLFF.

This chain uses TRBV27 with TRBJ2-1; 12 bases are shared with TRBD2. This CDR3 comprises 15 residues. Trimming removed 6 bases from V and 4 bases from J; junction bases left unmatched: 4. Germline V gene sequence: CDR1 MNHEY, CDR2 SMNVEV (reference sequence). CDR3 nucleotide sequence: TGTGCCAGCAGCAGACTAGCGGGAGTGTACAATGAGCAGTTCTTC. Its translation: CASSRLAGVYNEQFF.

The rearrangement links TRBV5-6 to TRBJ2-7; perhaps TRBD2 as D (6 bases). The germline V gene has CDR1 SGHDT and CDR2 YYEEEE. V was trimmed by 1 base and J by 2 bases, leaving 13 bases between them. This CDR3 spans 15 amino acids. This CDR3 reads CASSLSPGVPYEQYF. In DNA form, the CDR3 reads TGTGCCAGCAGCTTGTCTCCGGGAGTGCCCTACGAGCAGTACTTC.

The chain has TRBV6-4 and TRBJ1-1, with 8 bases lining up with TRBD1. J was trimmed by 3 bases and V by 3 bases; bases with no gene match: 6. Germline CDR1 is MRHNA and CDR2 is SNTAGT. The CDR3 is 15 residues long. This chain's CDR3 is CASSEGDRNYTEAFF. The CDR3 coding sequence is TGTGCCAGCAGTGAAGGGGACAGGAACTACACTGAAGCTTTCTTT.

Points on this clone: The same CDR3 also results from other DNA sequences found in this sample. This rearrangement joins TRBV7-9 to TRBJ2-1; no firm D call. From germline, CDR1 is SEHNR and CDR2 FQNEAQ (reference sequence). V lost 2 bases and J lost 4, with 12 bases in between. CDR3 size: 15 residues. This CDR3 reads CASSLSGSLYNEQFF. For the CDR3, the DNA is TGTGCCAGCAGCTTATCTGGCAGTTTATACAATGAGCAGTTCTTC.

CDR3 nucleotides: TGTGCCAGCAGTTTTCGTTTCCTTGGACTAGCGGCGTACGAGCAGTACTTC. Translation: CASSFRFLGLAAYEQYF. The rearrangement uses TRBV28 and TRBJ2-7; 10 nucleotides match TRBD2. The CDR3 sequence is 17 residues long. Germline V lookup: CDR1 MDHEN, CDR2 SYDVKM. After removal of 3 bases from V and 4 bases from J, the junction contained 12 bases not matched to a gene.

This rearrangement joins TRBV25-1 to TRBJ2-1; 10 bases agree with TRBD1. CDR1 and CDR2 from the germline V gene are MGHDK and SYGVNS. Trimming removed 8 bases from V and 0 bases from J; junction bases left unmatched: 4. The length of the CDR3 is 15 residues. The chain's CDR3 is CASLGTGVSYNEQFF. The CDR3 DNA reads as TGTGCCAGCCTCGGGACAGGGGTCTCCTACAATGAGCAGTTCTTC. Supplemented by reference TRBV25-1 and TRBJ2-1, the full variable domain reads EADIYQTPRYLVIGTGKKITLECSQTMGHDKMYWYQQDPGMELHLIHYSYGVNSTEKGDLSSESTVSRIRTEHFPLTLESARPSHTSQYLCASLGTGVSYNEQFFGPGTRLTVL.

The rearrangement joins TRBV28 to TRBJ2-7, with 7 bases aligning to TRBD2. The CDR3 runs 16 residues. Germline-derived CDR1 and CDR2 are MDHEN and SYDVKM. The V and J ends lost 1 base and 1 base, in that order; junction bases with no gene match: 7. The CDR3 region has the DNA TGTGCCAGCAGTTTATCGGCGGGAGTGGGTTCCTACGAGCAGTACTTC. Translated, it gives CASSLSAGVGSYEQYF.

V is TRBV4-3 and J is TRBJ2-3; possibly TRBD1 or TRBD2 for D (7 bases each). The CDR3 totals 16 residues. Germline assignment: CDR1 LGHNA and CDR2 YSLEER. Between the trimmed V and J ends, which lost 6 bases and 2 bases, there was a span of 18 bases. In DNA, the CDR3 is TGCGCCAGCAGTCCCAGGGGGAGGGGAATCACAGATACGCAGTATTTT. Its protein is CASSPRGRGITDTQYF.